The rows below give T cell receptor beta chains drawn from one sample of a study of prognosis after radiotherapy for stage I lung cancer. From the multiplex PCR reads, TCRdb called clonotypes with MiXCR, one entry per CDR3 protein. The repertoire holds fewer than 20,000 distinct CDR3 sequences, with approximately 45% as singletons. The sequences come from PBMCs, collected before or after stereotactic body radiation therapy (not recorded which). These receptors all come from a donor over 45 with non-small cell lung cancer. Both conserved end residues are part of each CDR3. Fields, in order: D gene, V gene, J gene, clone size, CDR3 DNA, CDR3 protein. A D gene is named only where the DNA matches it firmly. Rows give clone size only sometimes, using once, few, many, or a class for an expanded clone.

>TRBD2|TRBV28|TRBJ2-2|medium-sized
TGTGCCAGCAGAAAACCCGGGGGGGCCGGGGAGCTGTTTTTT
CASRKPGGAGELFF
>-|TRBV15|TRBJ1-4|many
TGTGCCACCAGTCAAAGGGGCGCTGCTAATGAAAAACTGTTTTTT
CATSQRGAANEKLFF
>-|TRBV12-3/TRBV12-4|TRBJ1-6|medium-sized
TGTGCCAGCAGTTTAGAGGAGTATTCACCCCTCCACTTT
CASSLEEYSPLHF
>-|TRBV6-5|TRBJ2-1|medium-sized
TGTGCCAGCAGTTACTCGACACCAGGGAAAGAAGAGCAGTTCTTC
CASSYSTPGKEEQFF
>TRBD1|TRBV6-2/TRBV6-3|TRBJ1-2|medium-sized
TGTGCCAGCAGGTATCCCGGGACAGGGGTCTATGGCTACACCTTC
CASRYPGTGVYGYTF
>-|TRBV6-5|TRBJ2-1|many
TGTGCCAGCAGTTACTCGATGAAAACAACCTACAATGAGCAGTTCTTC
CASSYSMKTTYNEQFF
>TRBD1|TRBV19|TRBJ1-2|-
TGTGCCAGTATTATCGGGGGACAGGGGAGCTATGGCTACACCTTC
CASIIGGQGSYGYTF
>-|TRBV6-5|TRBJ1-1|-
TGTGCCAGCAGTTACTATCCCGGGAACACTGAAGCTTTCTTT
CASSYYPGNTEAFF
>-|TRBV28|TRBJ1-4|many
TGTGCCAGCAGTCCACTACGAGATAAGGGTCCAACTAATGAAAAACTGTTTTTT
CASSPLRDKGPTNEKLFF
>-|TRBV5-1|TRBJ1-1|many
TGCGCCAGCAGCTTAGGGCTGCTCACTGAAGCTTTCTTT
CASSLGLLTEAFF
>TRBD1|TRBV28|TRBJ1-4|many
TGTGCCAGCAGTTTAGATCCGGGACAGGGAAGCGAAAAACTGTTTTTT
CASSLDPGQGSEKLFF
>-|TRBV11-2|TRBJ2-2|-
TGTGCCGGCAGCCTGCTGACCTCCCACACCGGGGAGCTGTTTTTT
CAGSLLTSHTGELFF
>-|TRBV20-1|TRBJ2-3|-
TGCAGTGCTGGCGGTTCAGAGGGGATGACAGATACGCAGTATTTT
CSAGGSEGMTDTQYF
>-|TRBV12-3/TRBV12-4|TRBJ2-5|-
TGTGCCAGCAGTTTCTGGATAGGGGAGGCTGAGACCCAGTACTTC
CASSFWIGEAETQYF
>TRBD1|TRBV11-2|TRBJ1-1|many
TGTGCCAGCAGCTTAGACGGGACAGGGTCGCAGGACACTGAAGCTTTCTTT
CASSLDGTGSQDTEAFF
>-|TRBV6-1|TRBJ1-4|-
TGTGCCAGCAGTGAAGGGGGAGGTACTAATGAAAAACTGTTTTTT
CASSEGGGTNEKLFF
>TRBD1|TRBV20-1|TRBJ1-1|-
TGCAGTGCTAGAGGGGACAGGGCCCTTTTGAACACTGAAGCTTTCTTT
CSARGDRALLNTEAFF
>TRBD2|TRBV19|TRBJ2-3|many
TGTGCCAGTAGTATATTAAGCGGGGGACAAGGGCATACGCAGTATTTT
CASSILSGGQGHTQYF
>TRBD2|TRBV20-1|TRBJ2-2|many
TGCAGTGCTAGAGAGCTAGCGGGAGTCGGGGAGCTGTTTTTT
CSARELAGVGELFF
>TRBD1|TRBV2|TRBJ2-7|-
TGTGCCAGCTCACGACCAGGGGGCGAGGCACATTCCGGGGAGCAGTACTTC
CASSRPGGEAHSGEQYF